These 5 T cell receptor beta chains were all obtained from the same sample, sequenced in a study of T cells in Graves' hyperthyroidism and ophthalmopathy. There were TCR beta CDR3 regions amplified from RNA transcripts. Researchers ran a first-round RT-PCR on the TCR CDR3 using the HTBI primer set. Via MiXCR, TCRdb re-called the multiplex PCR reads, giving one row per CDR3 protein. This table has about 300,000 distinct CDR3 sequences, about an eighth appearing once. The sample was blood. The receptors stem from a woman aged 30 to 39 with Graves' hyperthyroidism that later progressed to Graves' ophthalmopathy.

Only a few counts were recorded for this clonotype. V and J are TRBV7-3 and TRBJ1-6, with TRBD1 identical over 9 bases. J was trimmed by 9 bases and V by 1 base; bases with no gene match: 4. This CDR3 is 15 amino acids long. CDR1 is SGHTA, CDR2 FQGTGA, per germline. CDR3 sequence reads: CASSLMGDRASPLHF. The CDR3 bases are TGTGCCAGCAGCTTAATGGGGGACAGGGCTTCACCCCTCCACTTT.

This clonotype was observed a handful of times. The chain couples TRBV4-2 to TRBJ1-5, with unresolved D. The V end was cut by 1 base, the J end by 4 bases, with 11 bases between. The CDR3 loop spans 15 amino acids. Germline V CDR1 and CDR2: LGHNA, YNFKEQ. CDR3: CASSQVWGGNQPQHF. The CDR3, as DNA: TGTGCCAGCAGCCAAGTTTGGGGAGGGAATCAGCCCCAGCATTTT.

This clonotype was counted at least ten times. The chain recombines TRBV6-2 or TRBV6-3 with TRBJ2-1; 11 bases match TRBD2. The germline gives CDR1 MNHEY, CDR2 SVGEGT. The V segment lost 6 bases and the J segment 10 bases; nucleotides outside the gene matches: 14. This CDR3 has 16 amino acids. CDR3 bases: TGTGCCAGCAGCCCCCGCGGTAGCGGGAGGGAAGGGGAGCAGTTCTTC. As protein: CASSPRGSGREGEQFF.

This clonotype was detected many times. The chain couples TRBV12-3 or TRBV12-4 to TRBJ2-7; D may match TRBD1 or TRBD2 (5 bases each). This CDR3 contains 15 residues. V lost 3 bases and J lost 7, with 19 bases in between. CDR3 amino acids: CASSFGGVYAREQYF. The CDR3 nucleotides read TGTGCCAGCAGTTTTGGGGGAGTCTACGCTCGGGAGCAGTACTTC.

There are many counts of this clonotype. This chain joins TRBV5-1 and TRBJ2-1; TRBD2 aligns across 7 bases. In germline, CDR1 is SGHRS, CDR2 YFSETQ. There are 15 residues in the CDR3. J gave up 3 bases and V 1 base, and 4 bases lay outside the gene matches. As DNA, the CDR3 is TGCGCCAGCAGCTTGTCGGGACTACTCTACAATGAGCAGTTCTTC. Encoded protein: CASSLSGLLYNEQFF.